The 18 T cell receptor beta chains in this list originate from one sample, sequenced in a study of blood T cell repertoires in COVID-19. The protocol was immunoSEQ multiplex PCR, while the TCRdb copy is restricted to in-frame clones and leaves out a portion. The sample has roughly 100,000 clones, 88% seen once. Input material: peripheral blood. The receptors shown here come from a man at least 80 years old with acute or convalescent COVID-19.

The CDR3 here is CASSTQTGNSYEQYF. In DNA, the CDR3 is TGTGCCAGCAGCACCCAGACAGGGAATTCCTACGAGCAGTACTTC. The chain couples TRBV5-5 to TRBJ2-7; the match to TRBD1 covers 7 bases. This CDR3 region has 15 residues. Germline V lookup: CDR1 SGHKS, CDR2 YYEKEE (reference sequence). J was trimmed by 1 base and V by 4 bases; bases with no gene match: 8.

The chain employs TRBV10-3 and TRBJ1-6; D perhaps matches TRBD1 (5 bases). V was pared by 11 bases and J by 5 bases, with 16 bases between. Germline CDR1 is ENHRY and CDR2 is SYGVKD. This CDR3 has 14 residues. CDR3 bases: TGTGCCTCCGTGGGGCGGACCGATAATTCACCCCTCCACTTT. This codes for CASVGRTDNSPLHF.

The chain employs TRBV27 and TRBJ2-2; 7 bases align to TRBD2. The CDR3 length is 17 residues. The V gene's germline CDR1 is MNHEY and CDR2 SMNVEV (reference sequence). The trim removed 2 bases at V and 6 bases at J, leaving 12 bases unmatched. CDR3 residues: CASSLTVGGQFSGELFF. The CDR3 region has the DNA TGTGCCAGCAGTTTAACGGTGGGAGGGCAATTTTCCGGGGAGCTGTTTTTT.

V usage is TRBV4-1 and J usage is TRBJ2-5; 12 positions match TRBD2. CDR1 MGHRA and CDR2 YSYEKL come from the germline V gene. The CDR3 has 18 residues. After removal of 0 bases from V and 1 base from J, the junction contained 6 bases not matched to a gene. The CDR3 reads CASSQDIKLAGGQETQYF. Written as DNA, the CDR3 is TGCGCCAGCAGCCAAGATATTAAACTAGCGGGGGGCCAAGAGACCCAGTACTTC.

As for this clone: The germline gene is not matched at one end of the junction; a read error may be the cause. The chain carries TRBV7-2 and TRBJ2-7; the match to TRBD2 covers 12 bases. This CDR3 contains 13 residues. The germline V gene encodes CDR1 SGHTA and CDR2 FQGNSA. The DNA of the CDR3 is TGTGCCAGCAGCCCCCAGACTAGCGGGAGCCCCATTTTC. This gives the protein CASSPQTSGSPIF.

CDR3 bases: TGTGCCAGCAGCGGGGACAACTACGAGCAGTACTTC. This translates into CASSGDNYEQYF. V is TRBV6-5 and J is TRBJ2-7; D is perhaps TRBD1 (6 bases). V shed 6 bases and J shed 3 bases, with 9 bases lying between them. Germline lookup yields CDR1 MNHEY and CDR2 SVGAGI. The CDR3 runs to 12 residues.

The gene calls are TRBV4-1 and TRBJ1-4; 8 bases map to TRBD1. The germline V gene has CDR1 MGHRA and CDR2 YSYEKL. V lost 1 base and J lost 3; bases outside the gene matches: 7. This CDR3 is 17 amino acids long. DNA of the CDR3: TGCGCCAGCAGCCAAGCCCCCCCGGGACAGGCTAATGAAAAACTGTTTTTT. This translates into CASSQAPPGQANEKLFF.

The chain has TRBV7-8 and TRBJ1-2; possible D gene TRBD1, 6 bases. V was clipped by 4 bases and J by 9 bases, with 24 bases between them. Germline CDR1 SGHVS, CDR2 FQNEAQ. The CDR3 runs to 16 residues. Here the CDR3 reads CASSSSPGTGKECYTF. The CDR3 bases are TGTGCCAGCAGCTCATCCCCCGGTACAGGGAAGGAGTGCTACACCTTC. Drawing the rest from reference TRBV7-8 and TRBJ1-2, the complete variable domain is GAGVSQSPRYKVAKRGQDVALRCDPISGHVSLFWYQQALGQGPEFLTYFQNEAQLDKSGLPSDRFFAERPEGSVSTLKIQRTQQEDSAVYLCASSSSPGTGKECYTFGSGTRLTVV.

The chain uses TRBV5-8 and TRBJ1-6; D may be TRBD1 (5 bases). There are 14 residues in the CDR3. With 5 bases removed from V and 7 bases from J, the gap between germline ends came to 13 bases. Germline V gene sequence: CDR1 SGHTS, CDR2 YDEGEE. CDR3 bases: TGTGCCAGCAGATCGGACACTCAGAATTCACCCCTCCACTTT. Protein product: CASRSDTQNSPLHF.

The J gene is TRBJ2-1, the V gene TRBV3-1 (or the pseudogene TRBV3-2), with 11 bases lining up with TRBD2. Germline V gene lookup returns CDR1 LGHDT and CDR2 YNNKEL (reference sequence). V lost 2 bases, J lost 6 bases, and 9 bases stayed unmatched. The CDR3 has 17 residues. CDR3 protein: CASSQSLTSGSGNEQFF. CDR3 in DNA: TGTGCCAGCAGCCAATCATTAACTAGCGGGAGCGGCAATGAGCAGTTCTTC.

The chain is built from TRBV2 and TRBJ2-2; possible D gene TRBD2, 6 bases. This CDR3 spans 15 amino acids. CDR1 is SNHLY and CDR2 is FYNNEI in the germline V gene. Trimming left V 5 bases short and J 4 bases short, with 14 bases between. The CDR3 DNA reads TGTGCCAGCAGTCCGGGACTTATTACCACCGGGGAGCTGTTTTTT. This codes for CASSPGLITTGELFF.

The V call is TRBV11-2, the J call TRBJ1-4; D remains ambiguous. Germline V gene lookup returns CDR1 SGHAT and CDR2 FQNNGV. This CDR3 is 12 amino acids long. Deletions cut 3 bases from V and 4 bases from J, with 3 bases between. The CDR3 DNA is TGTGCCAGCAGCTTCGGTAATGAAAAACTGTTTTTT. It codes for CASSFGNEKLFF.

The chain uses TRBV3-1 (or the pseudogene TRBV3-2) and TRBJ2-7; TRBD2 matches at 7 bases. Germline assignment: CDR1 LGHDT and CDR2 YNNKEL (reference sequence). This CDR3 has 16 residues. V was pared by 0 bases and J by 6 bases, with 11 bases of the junction left unmatched. CDR3 in DNA: TGTGCCAGCAGCCAAGATGGGGGGGATACCTCAAGCGAGCAGTACTTC. The encoded protein is CASSQDGGDTSSEQYF.

V and J are TRBV10-2 and TRBJ2-4; no definite D call. Trimming pared 2 bases from V and 5 bases from J, leaving 4 bases between. The CDR3 has 12 residues. Per the germline V gene, CDR1 is WSHSY and CDR2 is SAAADI. DNA for the CDR3: TGCGCCAGCAGTGAGCTCCAAAACATTCAGTACTTC. As protein: CASSELQNIQYF.

V usage is TRBV12-5 and J usage is TRBJ1-5; a possible D gene is TRBD1 (5 bases). Deletions cut 9 bases from V and 0 bases from J, with 9 bases between. This CDR3 region has 13 residues. Germline values: CDR1 LGHNT, CDR2 FRNRAP. The CDR3 spells CASWGGSNQPQHF. The CDR3, as DNA: TGTGCTAGCTGGGGCGGTAGCAATCAGCCCCAGCATTTT.

The chain joins TRBV5-1 to TRBJ1-3, with D perhaps matching TRBD1 (5 bases). This CDR3 has 16 amino acids. Germline V gene sequence: CDR1 SGHRS, CDR2 YFSETQ. The V end lost 0 bases, the J end lost 1 base, and 11 bases lay between the germline ends. CDR3 DNA: TGCGCCAGCAGCTTGGGCATCAGGGATTCTGGAAACACCATATATTTT. The encoded protein is CASSLGIRDSGNTIYF. Complete variable domain (other parts from reference TRBV5-1 and TRBJ1-3): KAGVTQTPRYLIKTRGQQVTLSCSPISGHRSVSWYQQTPGQGLQFLFEYFSETQRNKGNFPGRFSGRQFSNSRSEMNVSTLELGDSALYLCASSLGIRDSGNTIYFGEGSWLTVV.

V usage is TRBV7-2 and J usage is TRBJ2-4; 7 bases match TRBD2. Losses at the gene ends were 3 bases for V and 0 bases for J; bases not matched to a gene: 5. Germline V gene data show CDR1 as SGHTA and CDR2 as FQGNSA. This CDR3 is built from 16 residues. This chain's CDR3 is CASSFPTSLAKNIQYF. The CDR3 nucleotides are TGTGCCAGCAGCTTTCCGACTAGCCTAGCCAAAAACATTCAGTACTTC.

The rearrangement links TRBV5-6 to TRBJ2-4; D may be TRBD2 (5 bases). There are 15 residues in the CDR3. V lost 7 bases and J lost 3, with 17 bases in between. CDR1 and CDR2 (germline): SGHDT, YYEEEE. The CDR3 nucleotides read TGTGCCAGCCGGAGCGGTCCGGGAATCAAAAACATTCAGTACTTC. Encoded protein: CASRSGPGIKNIQYF.